This T cell receptor beta chain was identified in a study of patients and donors after allogeneic stem cell transplantation. Deletions cut 0 bases from V and 6 bases from J, with 2 bases between. CDR1 and CDR2 (germline): DFQATT, SNEGSKA (reference sequence). This CDR3 spans 10 amino acids. One entry per CDR3 protein, called by TCRdb with MiXCR from the RT-PCR reads. The sample has some 160,000 distinct CDR3 sequences, 24% seen once. This clonotype was recorded a few times. The J gene is TRBJ1-2, the V gene TRBV20-1; no reliable D call. This clonotype was obtained from a human donor who was either an allogeneic HSCT recipient or a stem cell or donor lymphocyte infusion donor (not recorded which). It is not recorded whose cells these are; they may come from a transplant donor. The material sequenced was blood, either unsorted or a sorted T cell fraction (not recorded which). CDR3 DNA: TGCAGTGCTAGAGATAATGGCTACACCTTC. As protein: CSARDNGYTF.